This T cell receptor (beta chain) was identified during a study of blood T cell repertoires in COVID-19. Study details: T cells, B-cell-depleted T cells, or PBMCs provided the cDNA or gDNA that served as material.

The CDR3 is 14 residues long. Trimming removed 5 bases at V and 2 bases at J, with 13 bases between. The germline CDR1 and CDR2 sequences are MDHEN and SYDVKM. The repertoire was sequenced with immunoSEQ multiplex PCR; TCRdb's copy has only in-frame clones and lacks some. Here the sample spans approximately 28,000 clones, 72% being singletons. The sequence was collected from a boy younger than 10 with active or convalescent COVID-19. Material for sequencing was peripheral blood. The J gene is TRBJ2-7, the V gene TRBV28; D may be TRBD2 (6 bases). CDR3 loop: CASSLWDLAYEQYF. Here the CDR3 DNA reads TGTGCCAGCAGTCTTTGGGACTTAGCCTACGAGCAGTACTTC.